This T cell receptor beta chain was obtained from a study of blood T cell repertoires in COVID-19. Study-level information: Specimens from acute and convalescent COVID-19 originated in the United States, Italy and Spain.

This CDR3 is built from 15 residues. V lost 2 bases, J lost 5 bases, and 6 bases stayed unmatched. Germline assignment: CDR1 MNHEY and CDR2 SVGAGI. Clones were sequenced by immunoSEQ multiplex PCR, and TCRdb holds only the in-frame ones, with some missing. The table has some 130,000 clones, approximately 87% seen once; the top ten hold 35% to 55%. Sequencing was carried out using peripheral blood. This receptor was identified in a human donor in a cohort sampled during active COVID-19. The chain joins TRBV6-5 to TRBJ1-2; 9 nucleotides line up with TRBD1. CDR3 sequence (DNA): TGTGCCAGCAGTTACGAGGGACAGGGAAGATATGGCTACACCTTC. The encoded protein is CASSYEGQGRYGYTF.